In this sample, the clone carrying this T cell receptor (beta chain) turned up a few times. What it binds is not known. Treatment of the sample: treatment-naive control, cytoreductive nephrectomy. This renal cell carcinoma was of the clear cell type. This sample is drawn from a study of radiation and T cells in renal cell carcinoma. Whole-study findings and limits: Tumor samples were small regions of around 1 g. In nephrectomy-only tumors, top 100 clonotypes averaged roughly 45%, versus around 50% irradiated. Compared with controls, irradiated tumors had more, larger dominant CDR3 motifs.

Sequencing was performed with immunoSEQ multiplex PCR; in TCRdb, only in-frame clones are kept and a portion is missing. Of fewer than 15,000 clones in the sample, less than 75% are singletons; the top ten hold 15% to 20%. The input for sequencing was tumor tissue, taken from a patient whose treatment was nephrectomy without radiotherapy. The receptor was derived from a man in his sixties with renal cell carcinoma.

CDR3: CASSEEGFYSNQPQHF. The CDR3 DNA sequence: TGCGCCAGCAGCGAGGAGGGGTTCTATAGCAATCAGCCCCAGCATTTT. The V gene is TRBV5-1, the J gene TRBJ1-5; D is perhaps TRBD1 (5 bases). Trimming took off 4 bases at V and 0 bases at J, with 14 bases between the two ends. This CDR3 spans 16 amino acids. The V gene's germline CDR1 is SGHRS and CDR2 YFSETQ.